Listed below are T cell receptor beta chains from one sample, sequenced in a study of T cells in Graves' hyperthyroidism and ophthalmopathy. TCRdb independently ran MiXCR on the multiplex PCR reads; one entry per CDR3 protein. The repertoire has roughly 570,000 distinct CDR3 sequences, roughly 14% of them found once; the top ten carry less than 9.5%. Sequenced: blood. The receptors stem from a woman aged 30 to 39 with Graves' hyperthyroidism. Each CDR3 is given without its conserved first and last residue. The listing skips clone size in some rows; elsewhere it reads once, few, many or a size class.

.,TRBV28,TRBJ2-7,ASTRGGNEQY
.,TRBV6-5,TRBJ2-3,ASSYGRPGTDTQY
.,TRBV27,TRBJ1-5,ASCREANQPQH
.,TRBV6-6,TRBJ2-1,ASSYSTSGSLGNEQF
few,TRBV14,TRBJ2-7,ASRGQGGLYEQY
few,TRBV27,TRBJ1-4,ASSLGTGVQKLF
many,TRBV10-3,TRBJ2-3,AISASGGAVDTQY
many,TRBV10-3,TRBJ1-2,AISGSDLYGYT
many,TRBV7-8,TRBJ2-7,ASSTRRLPTYEQY
many,TRBV6-2/TRBV6-3,TRBJ2-1,ATSLSVTGPYNEQF
few,TRBV2,TRBJ2-1,ASNRGTSGYNEQF
many,TRBV28,TRBJ1-1,ASSLSTGKGVAF
few,TRBV19,TRBJ2-3,ASSPRTARTDTQY
many,TRBV25-1,TRBJ1-5,ASSEYGSNQPQH
.,TRBV30,TRBJ2-2,AGKRENTGELF
many,TRBV7-2,TRBJ2-3,ASSPGLAPDTDTQY
many,TRBV30,TRBJ1-1,AWSSGQMNTEAF